Listed here is a single T cell receptor (beta chain). From germline, CDR1 is SGHAT and CDR2 FQNNGV. The junction had 5 bases not matched to a gene; V was cut back by 4 bases and J by 9 bases. The CDR3 has 14 residues. The study recruited people aged roughly 18 to 95 years across some 23 US areas. The sample originates from a study of blood T cell repertoires in COVID-19. Study in general: The United States, Italy and Spain provided the acute and convalescent COVID-19 samples. PBMCs, B-cell-depleted T cells, or T cells provided the cDNA or gDNA that made up the material.

Libraries were prepared by immunoSEQ multiplex PCR; TCRdb keeps only in-frame clonotypes and omits some of them. This table has around 250,000 clones, 80% to 90% appearing once. The rearrangement links TRBV11-2 to TRBJ1-6, with 8 bases lining up with TRBD1. What was sequenced was PBMCs or T cells enriched from blood (not recorded which). This TCR was sampled from a woman in her forties or fifties who had been exposed to COVID-19. CDR3 amino acids: CASSYNQGASPLHF. The CDR3 bases are TGTGCCAGCAGCTACAATCAGGGGGCTTCACCCCTCCACTTT.